The rows below give T cell receptor beta chains drawn from one sample of a study of early T cells in non-severe SARS-CoV-2 infection. MiXCR was run by TCRdb on the 5' RACE reads, yielding one entry per CDR3 protein. The data contain about 50,000 distinct CDR3 sequences, approximately 8.5% of them singletons. The sample consisted of whole blood. These receptors were obtained from an adult who was a healthcare worker with PCR-confirmed SARS-CoV-2 infection or an uninfected control (not recorded which). The CDR3 runs from the conserved cysteine through the conserved F or W. The D gene is left open where the match is weak. Expanded clones are given a class, and other clones once, few, many or no size at all.

clone size	J gene	D gene	V gene	CDR3 DNA	CDR3 protein
many	TRBJ1-4	NA	TRBV28	TGTGCCAGCAGCCCTACGATGGGGGGGAATGAAAAACTGTTTTTT	CASSPTMGGNEKLFF
many	TRBJ1-3	NA	TRBV4-3	TGCGCCAGCAGCCAAGATTTGGACACCTCTGGAAACACCATATATTTT	CASSQDLDTSGNTIYF
many	TRBJ2-1	NA	TRBV5-1	TGCGCCAGCAGCGAACAGGGATTAGGCTCCTACAATGAGCAGTTCTTC	CASSEQGLGSYNEQFF
NA	TRBJ2-1	NA	TRBV18	TGTGCCAGCTCACCGGTGAGCGGTACCTACAATGAGCAGTTCTTC	CASSPVSGTYNEQFF
NA	TRBJ2-7	NA	TRBV24-1	TGTGCCACCAGTGATCCCGGCGGGGAGAGGGCTACCGAGCAGTACTTC	CATSDPGGERATEQYF
many	TRBJ1-1	NA	TRBV18	TGTGCCAGCTCACCTTTGGCAGGCTCTGACACTGAAGCTTTCTTT	CASSPLAGSDTEAFF
many	TRBJ2-7	NA	TRBV7-9	TGTGCCAGCAACCCTGGGGAGCAGTACTTC	CASNPGEQYF
few	TRBJ2-3	NA	TRBV7-9	TGTGCCAGCAGCTTAGTGGCAGATACGCAGTATTTT	CASSLVADTQYF
many	TRBJ2-3	NA	TRBV5-1	TGCGCCAGCAGCTTGGGAACCCGGGGGCAGGACACAGATACGCAGTATTTT	CASSLGTRGQDTDTQYF
NA	TRBJ2-7	TRBD2	TRBV7-8	TGTGCCAGCAGACCGACTAGCGGGCCGAGCAAGTACGAGCAGTACTTC	CASRPTSGPSKYEQYF
few	TRBJ2-3	NA	TRBV18	TGTGCCAGCTCAAAGCTCGACTACAGCACAGATACGCAGTATTTT	CASSKLDYSTDTQYF